This T cell receptor (beta chain) comes out of a study of cytomegalovirus exposure and HLA in healthy donors. Whole-study results and caveats: The classifier reportedly diagnosed cytomegalovirus status with high specificity and sensitivity. Most sequenced TCRs were rare (though some public TCRs occurred in many donors).

It was with 60 Vbeta and 13 Jbeta primers that the PCR ran. TCRdb's copy holds only in-frame clones and misses some; the assay was immunoSEQ multiplex PCR. The sample shows 150,000 to 200,000 clones, about four fifths of them seen only once. Germline CDR1 SEHNR, CDR2 FQNEAQ (reference sequence). The CDR3 spans 15 residues. With regard to this clone: Its target is unknown. The junction and the germline gene differ at one end; a read error may be behind it.

This TCR came from a man younger than 30 in good health and CMV-seronegative. The rearrangement links TRBV7-9 to TRBJ2-1; TRBD2 might be the D (6 bases). What was sequenced was PBMCs. Written as DNA, the CDR3 is TGTTCCAGCAGAGCCTTCGGCGGACTAAACAATGAGCAGTTCTTC. Encoded protein: CSSRAFGGLNNEQFF.